This is a list of T cell receptor beta chains from one sample in a study of cytomegalovirus exposure and HLA in healthy donors. TCRdb's table, derived via immunoSEQ multiplex PCR, lists solely in-frame clones and lacks some. The table includes fewer than 50,000 clones, about 60% detected once. Sequences were obtained from PBMCs. All receptors derive from a man aged 60 to 75 in good health and CMV-seropositive. The CDR3 runs from the conserved cysteine through the conserved F or W. D genes are given only for firm matches. Clone sizes are given selectively: once, few, many, or a class where the clone is expanded.

d_call,v_call,j_call,clone_size,cdr3_nt,cdr3_aa
.,TRBV29-1,TRBJ2-2,.,TGCAGCGTAGAGGAGAACACCGGGGAGCTGTTTTTT,CSVEENTGELFF
.,TRBV4-3,TRBJ1-1,.,TGCGCCAGCAGCCAAAACAGGGAGACTGAAGCTTTCTTT,CASSQNRETEAFF
.,TRBV30,TRBJ2-7,.,TGTGCCTGGAGCAAGGGGGTAGGAGACGAGCAGTACTTC,CAWSKGVGDEQYF
TRBD1,TRBV18,TRBJ2-5,.,TGTGCCAGCTCACCATGGCCCCTACAGGGGCCCGGGGAGACCCAGTACTTC,CASSPWPLQGPGETQYF
TRBD1,TRBV7-2,TRBJ2-5,.,TGTGCCAGCAGCTTGGGACAGGGGTTCCTAACCACTATAGAGACCCAGTACTTC,CASSLGQGFLTTIETQYF
TRBD2,TRBV9,TRBJ2-1,.,TGTGCCAGCAGCGTATCTGGACTAGCGGGAGGCATCCCAGGAGGTCCCCTCTTC,CASSVSGLAGGIPGGPLF
TRBD1,TRBV10-3,TRBJ2-1,.,TGTGCCATCAGTGTCGGACAGGGAGGCAATGAGCAGTTCTTC,CAISVGQGGNEQFF
TRBD1,TRBV19,TRBJ2-1,.,TGTGCCAGTAGCCCACAGGGGGCCTACAATGAGCAGTTCTTC,CASSPQGAYNEQFF
.,TRBV7-9,TRBJ1-6,few,TGTGCCAGCAGCTTAACCCAGGGTTCACCCCTCCACTTT,CASSLTQGSPLHF
TRBD1,TRBV4-1,TRBJ2-7,.,TGCGCCAGCAGCCTTCGGGACAGGGGTTACGAGCAGTACTTC,CASSLRDRGYEQYF
.,TRBV18,TRBJ1-1,few,TGTGCCAGCTCACTCCTACAGGATAACACTGAAGCTTTCTTT,CASSLLQDNTEAFF
TRBD2,TRBV5-6,TRBJ2-7,.,TGTGCCAGCAGCTTAGCGGGAGGGCCGAATGAGCAGTACTTC,CASSLAGGPNEQYF
TRBD2,TRBV6-5,TRBJ2-7,few,TGTGCCAGCAGTCCCCGGACTAGCGGGGGCGAGCAGTACTTC,CASSPRTSGGEQYF
TRBD1,TRBV11-2,TRBJ1-2,.,TGTGCCAGCAGCCACAATCACAGGGGGCGCGGTAACTATGGCTACACCTTC,CASSHNHRGRGNYGYTF
TRBD2,TRBV7-9,TRBJ2-3,.,TGTGCCAGCCTAGCGGGACGTACAGATACGCAGTATTTT,CASLAGRTDTQYF
.,TRBV11-1,TRBJ2-5,once,TGTGCCAGCAGCTCCAACAGAGGAGGGACCCAGTACTTC,CASSSNRGGTQYF
TRBD1,TRBV4-3,TRBJ1-1,medium-sized,TGCGCCAGCAGCTGGGGACAGTCGAACACTGAAGCTTTCTTT,CASSWGQSNTEAFF
TRBD1,TRBV5-1,TRBJ2-7,few,TGCGCCAGCAGCTTAGTAGACAGGGGGGCCTACGAGCAGTACTTC,CASSLVDRGAYEQYF
TRBD1,TRBV28,TRBJ1-2,few,TGTGCCAGCACTTTCGGGACAGGGGGCTATGGCTACACCTTC,CASTFGTGGYGYTF
.,TRBV28,TRBJ1-3,.,TGTGCCAGCAGTTTTCAGGGTACTTTCTCCGGTTCTGGAAACACCATATATTTT,CASSFQGTFSGSGNTIYF
.,TRBV4-1,TRBJ1-2,.,TGCGCCAGCAGCACACCATGGACAGATCGCCTCCGTGGCGGCTACACCTTC,CASSTPWTDRLRGGYTF
.,TRBV2,TRBJ2-1,few,TGTGCCAGCAGTCCAACCCGAGGGGGTGGGCAGTTCTTC,CASSPTRGGGQFF
TRBD1,TRBV4-2,TRBJ1-2,.,TGTGCCAGCAGCCAAGACCCGGGACAGCCAATAGCTAACTATGGCTACACCTTC,CASSQDPGQPIANYGYTF
.,TRBV7-9,TRBJ2-7,.,TGTGCCAGCAGCTTAGTGGCGGACGAGCAGTACTTC,CASSLVADEQYF
TRBD2,TRBV30,TRBJ2-3,.,TGTGCCTGGAGTAAATTCGGGACTAGCGGGCTAGATACGCAGTATTTT,CAWSKFGTSGLDTQYF
.,TRBV4-1,TRBJ1-6,once,TGCGCCAGCAGCCAGGGGAGGGCGAAAGCGGGTTCACCCCTCCACTTT,CASSQGRAKAGSPLHF
TRBD2,TRBV5-4,TRBJ2-7,.,TGTGCCAGCAGGGTGAGAGCGGGGGAAGACGAGCAGTACTTC,CASRVRAGEDEQYF
.,TRBV5-1,TRBJ1-2,.,TGCGCCAGCAGCCCACCGGACAGTTGGTCGAGAGGCTACACCTTC,CASSPPDSWSRGYTF
.,TRBV28,TRBJ1-2,.,TGTGCCAGCAGTTTGGCAGGGAGGGGCTACACCTTC,CASSLAGRGYTF
.,TRBV27,TRBJ2-1,.,TGTGCCAGCAGTTCCATCAAGCGGGTGGCCTACAATGAGCAGTTCTTC,CASSSIKRVAYNEQFF
TRBD2,TRBV4-2,TRBJ2-1,.,TGTGCCAGCAGCCAAGGGGGAATAGCGGGAGCCTACAATGAGCAGTTCTTC,CASSQGGIAGAYNEQFF
TRBD1,TRBV27,TRBJ1-1,once,TGTGCCAGCAGTCCGGGACAGTCTAACACTGAAGCTTTCTTT,CASSPGQSNTEAFF
.,TRBV5-1,TRBJ2-2,.,TGCGCCAGCAGTCCGGGGGTTTCGGGCACCGGGGAGCTGTTTTTT,CASSPGVSGTGELFF
.,TRBV15,TRBJ2-2,.,TGTGCCACCAGCAGAGAACGGCGGGATAGGTTTTTAAACACCGGGGAGCTGTTTTTT,CATSRERRDRFLNTGELFF
TRBD1,TRBV5-1,TRBJ2-2,.,TGCGCCAGCAGCTCCCGGGACAGGGGCGCCGGGGAGCTGTTTTTT,CASSSRDRGAGELFF
TRBD1,TRBV5-1,TRBJ2-6,.,TGCGCCAGACCGGGACAGGGGTATTCTGGGGCCAACGTCCTGACTTTC,CARPGQGYSGANVLTF
TRBD1,TRBV5-6,TRBJ1-2,.,TGTGCCAGCAGCTTGACAGGGGGCGCGGACTATGGCTACACCTTC,CASSLTGGADYGYTF
.,TRBV30,TRBJ1-2,.,TGTGCCTGGAGTGTACGCCGGGGGACCACTAACTATGGCTACACCTTC,CAWSVRRGTTNYGYTF
.,TRBV11-3,TRBJ1-6,.,TGTGCCAGCAGCTTAGATTCGCGGAGTAATTCACCCCTCCACTTT,CASSLDSRSNSPLHF
.,TRBV10-2,TRBJ2-4,.,TGCGCCAGCAGTGAGTCTAGCGGACTAGCCAAAAACATTCAGTACTTC,CASSESSGLAKNIQYF
.,TRBV2,TRBJ1-5,.,TGTGCCAGCAGGGAGGATACAGGGTTGCAGCCCCAGCATTTT,CASREDTGLQPQHF
TRBD2,TRBV5-6,TRBJ2-1,.,TGTGCCAGCATCGTAAGGGTAGCGGGGGCCAATGAGCAGTTCTTC,CASIVRVAGANEQFF
.,TRBV27,TRBJ1-6,few,TGTGCCAGCAGGGGCAGGCCGAGCTCCTATAATTCACCCCTCCACTTT,CASRGRPSSYNSPLHF
TRBD2,TRBV4-1,TRBJ2-3,.,TGCGCCAGCAGCCAAGAGGGCGGGAGGGTTACAGATACGCAGTATTTT,CASSQEGGRVTDTQYF
.,TRBV19,TRBJ1-1,.,TGTGCCAGTAGTATTGGGCAGATCATGAACACTGAAGCTTTCTTT,CASSIGQIMNTEAFF
TRBD2,TRBV4-1,TRBJ2-7,.,TGCGCCAGCAGCCAAGCACTTTACCGAACCGGGACTAGACAGGCCTACGAGCAGTACTTC,CASSQALYRTGTRQAYEQYF
TRBD1,TRBV4-3,TRBJ1-2,once,TGCGCCAGCAGCCAAGGGACAGGGGGTCTTTCGGGCTACACCTTC,CASSQGTGGLSGYTF
.,TRBV28,TRBJ2-5,once,TGTGCCAGCAGTTTAAGCACAGGGAAGGGAGAAGAGACCCAGTACTTC,CASSLSTGKGEETQYF
TRBD2,TRBV19,TRBJ2-7,few,TGTGCCAGTAGTTGGACTAGCGGGGATTACGAGCAGTACTTC,CASSWTSGDYEQYF
.,TRBV4-1,TRBJ2-3,.,TGCGCCAGCAGCCAAATTCACGGGATGCCCACAGATACGCAGTATTTT,CASSQIHGMPTDTQYF
.,TRBV6-5,TRBJ1-2,.,TGTGCCAGCAGGGGGCTCTATGGCTACACCTTC,CASRGLYGYTF
TRBD1,TRBV5-6,TRBJ2-7,.,TGTGCCAGCAGCATCCGGCAGGGGGCCGACGAGCAGTACTTC,CASSIRQGADEQYF
.,TRBV4-2,TRBJ2-1,.,TGTGCCAGCAGCCCGCCGGGACTTATATACAATGAGCAGTTCTTC,CASSPPGLIYNEQFF
TRBD1,TRBV5-6,TRBJ2-5,.,TGTGCCAGCAGCCTACCGGGACAGGGGAGACAGACCCAGTACTTC,CASSLPGQGRQTQYF
TRBD1,TRBV28,TRBJ1-5,.,TGTGCCAGCACTGGGGGACAGGGGGCGCGGAGCAATCAGCCCCAGCATTTT,CASTGGQGARSNQPQHF
.,TRBV19,TRBJ2-3,.,TGTGCCAGTAGTAGACGACTCACAGATACGCAGTATTTT,CASSRRLTDTQYF
.,TRBV9,TRBJ2-5,.,TGTGCCAGCAGCGCAGCGGACCTGTGGGAGACCCAGTACTTC,CASSAADLWETQYF
.,TRBV6-5,TRBJ2-2,.,TGTGCCAGCAGTCCCCGCAGGGTTTACGAGGAGCTGTTTTTT,CASSPRRVYEELFF
TRBD1,TRBV28,TRBJ2-5,.,TGTGCCAGCAGTGCAGGGGGTTCCCAAGAGACCCAGTACTTC,CASSAGGSQETQYF
.,TRBV4-3,TRBJ2-1,once,TGCGCCAGCAGCCAGGTCGGGGGTGAGCAGTTCTTC,CASSQVGGEQFF